The rows below give T cell receptor beta chains drawn from one sample of a study of CD8+CD57+ T cells in acquired aplastic anemia. MiXCR, run by TCRdb on the reads, gives a single entry per CDR3 protein. The table shows just over 450,000 distinct CDR3 sequences, with approximately 33% occurring only once. Sequencing input: sorted CD4+, CD8+, or CD8+CD57+ T cells (not recorded which) from PBMCs. These receptors originate from a human donor with aplastic anemia. CDR3s include the opening cysteine and the closing phenylalanine or tryptophan. Fields, in order: clone size, V gene, CDR3 protein. For some rows the clone size is stated as once, few or many, or as a class when expanded; others skip it.

>.|TRBV5-4
CASSGKGLAGKEQYF
>few|TRBV5-1
CASSFETISYEQYF
>few|TRBV18
CASSPTGWDNQPQHF
>few|TRBV12-5
CASGFSSLGGSAGELFF
>many|TRBV6-5
CASSYVPADYGYTF
>.|TRBV7-2
CASSLAGTAIPRPQHF
>.|TRBV5-1
CASSSMGQGYGYTF
>many|TRBV7-3
CASSLNTIVDTQYF
>.|TRBV5-1
CAGSLGLAATYEQYF
>.|TRBV20-1
CSASWRGELYNEQFF
>.|TRBV10-3
CAISDANQPTDTQYF
>.|TRBV2
CASHRDSSSYEQYF
>few|TRBV5-1
CASSLETGVSDGNTIYF
>many|TRBV4-1
CASSQDGSAGRSYEQYF
>once|TRBV28
CASSSHRENEQYF
>.|TRBV11-1
CASSDTMGTANEKLFF
>.|TRBV2
CASSETLGGTEAFF
>.|TRBV15
CATSRGSQGANTEAFF
>.|TRBV18
CASSPSGQTTYGYTF
>few|TRBV10-3
CASLGSSGWGESPLHF
>.|TRBV19
CASTEGRELFF
>once|TRBV25-1
CASSDAQVGDEQYF
>many|TRBV20-1
CSARPPSRDEQFF
>many|TRBV15
CATSGPRTGETQYF
>few|TRBV14
CASSPNRGTEAFF
>many|TRBV7-9
CASSDALFSEQYF
>.|TRBV10-3
CAISYRLAYEQYF
>few|TRBV6-1
CASSTELEAFF
>.|TRBV12-3/TRBV12-4
CASRTQNTGELFF
>many|TRBV14
CASSQWGVETQYF
>.|TRBV7-2
CASSLGQAHNEQFF
>few|TRBV5-1
CASSLDGHDTDTQYF
>.|TRBV5-1
CASSLEAPTDTQYF
>.|TRBV11-1
CASSPGGPGQSYMNTEAFF
>.|TRBV5-1
CASSSTFRGRRGYTF
>.|TRBV28
CASSPGQGWGGNTIYF
>.|TRBV7-9
CASSQDSMNTEAFF
>many|TRBV2
CASTQGFMQPQHF
>few|TRBV20-1
CSFSTDTQYF
>many|TRBV7-8
CASSPRQGGYAEAFF
>.|TRBV15
CATSSSPGLAGSFVNEQFF
>.|TRBV2
CAWSVQGISNQPQHF
>many|TRBV9
CASSVGTTNTEAFF
>once|TRBV7-2
CASSLGTSGGQETQYF
>many|TRBV19
CASRGVLRRSNQPQHF
>.|TRBV18
CASSYDRTSGGARETQYF
>.|TRBV19
CASSIIQGAYEQYF
>few|TRBV15
CATRPGHPRGNQPQHF
>many|TRBV20-1
CSAERQGQLGYTF
>.|TRBV6-1
CASSHEAGGDYGYTF
>few|TRBV7-2
CASSPMAQGGFEQYF